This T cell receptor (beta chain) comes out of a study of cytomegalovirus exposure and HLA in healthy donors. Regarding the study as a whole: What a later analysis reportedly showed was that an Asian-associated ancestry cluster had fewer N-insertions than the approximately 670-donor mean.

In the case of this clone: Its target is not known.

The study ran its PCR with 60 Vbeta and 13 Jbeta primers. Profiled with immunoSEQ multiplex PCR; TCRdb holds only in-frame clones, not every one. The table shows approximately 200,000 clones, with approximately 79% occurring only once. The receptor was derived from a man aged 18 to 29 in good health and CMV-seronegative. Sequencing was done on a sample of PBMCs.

CDR3: CASSPTGGDGYTF. The CDR3 bases are TGTGCCAGCAGCCCGACAGGGGGAGATGGCTACACCTTC. The chain is built from TRBV7-2 and TRBJ1-2, with TRBD1 matching over 9 bases. The CDR3 totals 13 residues. The germline V gene encodes CDR1 SGHTA and CDR2 FQGNSA. V shed 5 bases, J shed 6 bases, and the junction held 4 bases outside the gene matches.